This T cell receptor (beta chain) was recorded in a study of blood T cells in healthy people across ages. V lost 3 bases to trimming and J lost 11 bases, with 19 bases between them. The CDR3 extends over 14 amino acids. Germline values: CDR1 MGHDK, CDR2 SYGVNS. Alongside a J-beta primer mix, a sample-barcoded 5' primer served in a second PCR lasting about 7 to 12 cycles. Every cDNA was tagged by a template-switch adaptor with 12 random nucleotides. TCRdb analysed the 5' RACE reads with MiXCR anew, one entry per CDR3 protein. The sample has nearly 800,000 distinct CDR3 sequences, approximately 60% seen once.

This TCR came from a middle-aged man in good health. This sequence joins TRBV25-1 and TRBJ2-5; D is unclear. The source material was blood. This chain's CDR3 is CASSDLDQYNEQYF. CDR3 DNA: TGTGCCAGCAGTGATCTGGACCAATACAATGAGCAGTACTTC.